This T cell receptor (beta chain) was identified in a study of T cell clones after liver transplantation. Measured with immunoSEQ multiplex PCR; TCRdb has only the in-frame clones, and not every one. The top ten hold 2.5% to 3% of the sample, which has roughly 80,000 clones, around four fifths seen once. Germline-derived CDR1 and CDR2 are SNHLY and FYNNEI. The J segment lost 9 bases and the V segment lost 6 bases, leaving 11 bases of the junction unmatched. The CDR3 has 14 residues. The source of this sequence is a human patient who received a liver transplant. Some T cells may have originated in the graft donor. The sequencing used CD4+ T cells from blood, collected at the 22-month timepoint. The J gene is TRBJ2-3, the V gene TRBV2, with TRBD2 identical over 8 bases. The CDR3 here is CASSGTRALRTQYF. The CDR3 DNA sequence: TGTGCCAGCAGCGGGACTAGGGCACTTCGCACGCAGTATTTT.